Presented here are 29 T cell receptor beta chains from one specimen sequenced in a study of blood T cell repertoires in COVID-19. The method was immunoSEQ multiplex PCR; TCRdb's version includes in-frame clones alone and lacks a portion of them. The repertoire holds tens of thousands of clones, with roughly four fifths as singletons. Sequencing was performed on peripheral blood. All receptors derive from a man aged 45 to 65 with COVID-19, enrolled during active disease.

The rearrangement uses TRBV28 and TRBJ2-7; D call uncertain. The CDR3 is 12 residues long. Deletions cut 4 bases from V and 4 bases from J, with 8 bases between. Germline V gives CDR1 MDHEN, CDR2 SYDVKM. The CDR3 loop reads CASSSTRYEQYF. CDR3 nucleotide sequence: TGTGCCAGCAGTTCAACGAGGTACGAGCAGTACTTC.

This sequence joins TRBV5-8 and TRBJ1-5; maybe TRBD1 (6 bases). CDR3 length equals 17 residues. Germline V gene data show CDR1 as SGHTS and CDR2 as YDEGEE. Trimming removed 0 bases at V and 2 bases at J, with 15 bases between. CDR3 region: CASSLVSGTLGNQPQHF. DNA for the CDR3: TGTGCCAGCAGCTTGGTATCTGGGACACTGGGCAATCAGCCCCAGCATTTT.

This clone is a singleton in its sample. The chain uses TRBV7-9 and TRBJ1-4; a weak D match, TRBD1 (6 bases). The CDR3 extends over 11 amino acids. Per germline, CDR1 SEHNR and CDR2 FQNEAQ (reference sequence). V lost 9 bases and J 8 bases, leaving 10 bases between the germline ends. CDR3 protein: CASAGVEKLFF. CDR3 sequence (DNA): TGTGCCAGTGCAGGGGTCGAAAAACTGTTTTTT.

The chain carries TRBV6-2 or TRBV6-3 and TRBJ2-3, with a tentative D call TRBD2 (5 bases). V lost 6 bases to trimming and J lost 1 base, with 20 bases between them. Per the germline V gene, CDR1 is MNHEY and CDR2 is SVGEGT. The length of the CDR3 is 17 residues. The CDR3 sequence: CASRPARVTGGTDTQYF. The CDR3 nucleotides are TGTGCCAGCAGACCTGCTCGGGTCACCGGGGGCACAGATACGCAGTATTTT.

This chain joins TRBV5-1 and TRBJ2-3; 7 bases are shared with TRBD2. Germline V lookup: CDR1 SGHRS, CDR2 YFSETQ. V was pared by 5 bases and J by 4 bases, with 16 bases of the junction left unmatched. The CDR3 contains 17 residues. CDR3 sequence: CASSSGGSGTLADTQYF. CDR3 DNA sequence: TGCGCCAGCAGTTCCGGGGGGAGCGGGACTCTAGCAGATACGCAGTATTTT. Using reference TRBV5-1 and TRBJ2-3 for the parts outside the CDR3, the full variable domain is KAGVTQTPRYLIKTRGQQVTLSCSPISGHRSVSWYQQTPGQGLQFLFEYFSETQRNKGNFPGRFSGRQFSNSRSEMNVSTLELGDSALYLCASSSGGSGTLADTQYFGPGTRLTVL.

V gene TRBV6-4 combines with J gene TRBJ1-5; weak D call: TRBD1 (5 bases). Trimming removed 6 bases at V and 6 bases at J, with 12 bases between. Per the germline V gene, CDR1 is MRHNA and CDR2 is SNTAGT. This CDR3 has 13 residues. CDR3 loop: CASSDERGQPQHF. CDR3 nucleotide sequence: TGTGCCAGCAGCGACGAAAGGGGTCAGCCCCAGCATTTT.

The chain recombines TRBV9 with TRBJ2-7; D unresolved. V was clipped by 7 bases and J by 2 bases, with 10 bases between them. CDR1 is SGDLS and CDR2 is YYNGEE in the germline V gene. The CDR3 runs 12 residues. CDR3 DNA sequence: TGTGCCAGCTGTTGCAGGCCCTACGAGCAGTACTTC. Residues: CASCCRPYEQYF.

The chain carries TRBV10-3 and TRBJ2-3; TRBD2 might be the D (5 bases). The germline V gene encodes CDR1 ENHRY and CDR2 SYGVKD. The ends were cut back, 4 bases at V and 0 bases at J, with 11 bases in the middle. The CDR3 runs to 15 residues. The CDR3 protein is CAISASGSSTDTQYF. The DNA for the CDR3 is TGTGCCATCAGTGCGAGCGGCTCAAGCACAGATACGCAGTATTTT.

This clone was picked up a small number of times. The genes are TRBV6-5 and TRBJ2-4, with D hard to call. V lost 0 bases and J 1 base, leaving 4 bases between the germline ends. The CDR3 totals 14 residues. The germline V gene encodes CDR1 MNHEY and CDR2 SVGAGI. This CDR3 is CASSYSSAKNIQYF. The CDR3 nucleotides read TGTGCCAGCAGTTACTCTAGCGCCAAAAACATTCAGTACTTC.

The V and J genes are TRBV12-3 or TRBV12-4 and TRBJ2-1; no firm D call. The V end lost 4 bases, the J end lost 4 bases, and 2 bases lay between the germline ends. This CDR3 is built from 11 residues. CDR3 in amino acids: CASSSYNEQFF. The CDR3 DNA reads TGTGCCAGCAGTTCATACAATGAGCAGTTCTTC.

The sample holds one count of this clone. The chain recombines TRBV9 with TRBJ2-7; D is perhaps TRBD2 (5 bases). V shed 0 bases and J shed 2 bases, with 9 bases lying between them. Germline values: CDR1 SGDLS, CDR2 YYNGEE. The CDR3 is 14 residues long. CDR3 sequence: CASSVGAGAYEQYF. CDR3 in DNA: TGTGCCAGCAGCGTAGGCGCCGGGGCCTACGAGCAGTACTTC.

The CDR3 DNA reads as TGTGCCAGCAGCCCTAGCCGGCTAAATTCACCCCTCCACTTT. It codes for CASSPSRLNSPLHF. The J gene is TRBJ1-6, the V gene TRBV11-2; D unclear. Trimming stripped 5 bases from V and 7 bases from J, with 12 bases between. Germline V gene data show CDR1 as SGHAT and CDR2 as FQNNGV. This CDR3 spans 14 amino acids.

Only one count was recorded for this clone. The chain carries TRBV18 and TRBJ2-3; 8 nucleotides match TRBD2. V dropped 6 bases and J dropped 1; count of bases not matched to a gene: 6. CDR1 is KGHSH, CDR2 LQKENI, per germline. The CDR3 is 15 residues long. CDR3 sequence: CASSPLAGRTDTQYF. In nucleotides, the CDR3 is TGTGCCAGCTCCCCGCTAGCGGGTCGCACAGATACGCAGTATTTT.

This chain joins TRBV6-2 or TRBV6-3 and TRBJ1-3; D may be TRBD1 (5 bases). Germline V lookup: CDR1 MNHEY, CDR2 SVGEGT. V dropped 2 bases and J dropped 8 bases, with 13 bases sitting between them. The CDR3 consists of 14 residues. CDR3: CASSYDSEEDTIYF. The CDR3 region has the DNA TGTGCCAGCAGTTACGACAGTGAAGAGGACACCATATATTTT.

The chain couples TRBV12-3 or TRBV12-4 to TRBJ1-2, with D hard to call. The CDR3 totals 13 residues. V lost 11 bases to trimming and J lost 5 bases, with 18 bases between them. CDR3 residues: CASGGARGYGYTF. The CDR3 coding sequence is TGTGCCTCCGGCGGTGCCCGCGGGTATGGCTACACCTTC.

The rearrangement uses TRBV6-5 and TRBJ1-5; TRBD1 agrees at 7 bases. Trimming at V came to 5 bases and at J to 4 bases, leaving 5 bases not matched to a gene. CDR3 size: 14 residues. From germline, CDR1 is MNHEY and CDR2 SVGAGI. DNA of the CDR3: TGTGCCAGCAGTAGGACAGGCGTAAATCAGCCCCAGCATTTT. Its translation: CASSRTGVNQPQHF.

J is TRBJ2-4 and V is TRBV6-5; unclear D gene. CDR3 length equals 13 residues. Germline V gene data show CDR1 as MNHEY and CDR2 as SVGAGI. Trimming cost V 8 bases and J 6 bases, with 14 bases left between them. The CDR3 DNA sequence: TGTGCCAGCGGAGACCGCCTCGGAAACATTCAGTACTTC. The encoded protein is CASGDRLGNIQYF.

V and J are TRBV3-1 (or the pseudogene TRBV3-2) and TRBJ1-6, with D hard to call. This CDR3 region has 13 residues. The germline V gene has CDR1 LGHDT and CDR2 YNNKEL (reference sequence). The V gene lost 4 bases and the J gene lost 10 bases, with 11 bases spanning the gap. The CDR3 sequence is CASSPTRESPLHF. CDR3 sequence (DNA): TGTGCCAGCAGCCCCACTCGGGAATCACCCCTCCACTTT.

The V gene is TRBV29-1, the J gene TRBJ1-2; 11 bases are a match to TRBD1. Per germline, CDR1 SQVTM and CDR2 ANQGSEA. The V and J ends lost 2 bases and 3 bases, in that order; junction bases with no gene match: 5. The CDR3 has 15 residues. As DNA, the CDR3 is TGCAGCGTTGAACCGCCGGGACAGGGGGACTATGGCTACACCTTC. Translated: CSVEPPGQGDYGYTF.

The rearrangement joins TRBV7-2 to TRBJ2-5; D unclear. V lost 6 bases and J 1 base, leaving 9 bases between the germline ends. Germline loops: CDR1 SGHTA, CDR2 FQGNSA. This CDR3 has 13 amino acids. DNA of the CDR3: TGTGCCAGCAGTCCAATTTCCCAAGAGACCCAGTACTTC. This sequence encodes CASSPISQETQYF.

The V gene is TRBV27, the J gene TRBJ2-5; the D gene is possibly TRBD1 (5 bases). The length of the CDR3 is 14 residues. V was pared by 3 bases and J by 5 bases, with 13 bases between. CDR1 is MNHEY and CDR2 is SMNVEV in the germline V gene (reference sequence). CDR3 region: CASSFSRAGETQYF. The CDR3 DNA reads as TGTGCCAGCAGTTTTTCCAGGGCTGGGGAGACCCAGTACTTC.

Written as DNA, the CDR3 is TGTGCCAGTAATGGACTAGCGGGAAGCAGCTCCTACAATGAGCAGTTCTTC. Translation gives CASNGLAGSSSYNEQFF. The rearrangement uses TRBV19 and TRBJ2-1; 12 nucleotides align to TRBD2. This CDR3 is 17 amino acids long. CDR1 and CDR2 (germline): LNHDA, SQIVND (reference sequence). J lost 0 bases, V lost 7 bases, and 7 bases had no gene match. Combining the CDR3 with reference TRBV19 and TRBJ2-1 gives the whole variable domain DGGITQSPKYLFRKEGQNVTLSCEQNLNHDAMYWYRQDPGQGLRLIYYSQIVNDFQKGDIAEGYSVSREKKESFPLTVTSAQKNPTAFYLCASNGLAGSSSYNEQFFGPGTRLTVL.

This clone was seen more than once but under ten times. The chain combines TRBV6-5 with TRBJ2-7, with TRBD2 identical over 8 bases. The CDR3 runs 15 residues. Germline loops: CDR1 MNHEY, CDR2 SVGAGI. The J segment lost 5 bases and the V segment lost 6 bases, leaving 12 bases of the junction unmatched. CDR3 DNA: TGTGCCAGCAGCCTGTGGCGAGCGGGAGCCGACGAGCAGTACTTC. It encodes CASSLWRAGADEQYF.

The chain couples TRBV28 to TRBJ2-1; 15 nucleotides agree with TRBD2. This CDR3 contains 18 residues. V gave up 3 bases and J gave up 5 bases; unmatched junction bases: 8. CDR1 and CDR2 (germline): MDHEN, SYDVKM. The CDR3 protein is CASSFPRTSGRANNEQFF. CDR3 bases: TGTGCCAGCAGTTTTCCTCGGACTAGCGGGAGGGCAAACAATGAGCAGTTCTTC.

The rearrangement joins TRBV9 to TRBJ2-1, with no clear D. The CDR3 totals 15 residues. The V and J ends lost 0 bases and 5 bases respectively, with 12 bases between them. Per germline, CDR1 SGDLS and CDR2 YYNGEE. The CDR3: CASSVGAVRDNEQFF. CDR3 in DNA: TGTGCCAGCAGCGTAGGGGCCGTCAGAGACAATGAGCAGTTCTTC.

V usage is TRBV6-1 and J usage is TRBJ2-6; D is perhaps TRBD1 (6 bases). The CDR3 consists of 20 residues. V dropped 1 base and J dropped 0 bases, with 19 bases sitting between them. Germline V gene data show CDR1 as MNHNS and CDR2 as SASEGT. The CDR3 reads CASSEDRQWGLGSGANVLTF. DNA of the CDR3: TGTGCCAGCAGTGAAGACCGACAATGGGGGCTAGGCTCTGGGGCCAACGTCCTGACTTTC.

This chain connects TRBV12-3 or TRBV12-4 to TRBJ2-5, with a possible D match to TRBD2 (6 bases). The CDR3 runs 12 residues. Trimming shortened V by 9 bases and J by 5 bases, and 13 bases separated the two germline ends. The CDR3 sequence is CASGSSGETQYF. CDR3 bases: TGTGCCAGTGGAAGTAGCGGCGAGACCCAGTACTTC.

The sample holds one count of this clone. This chain links TRBV7-2 with TRBJ1-1; D is possibly TRBD1 (6 bases). V was clipped by 5 bases and J by 4 bases, with 11 bases between them. The CDR3 has 13 amino acids. CDR1 is SGHTA and CDR2 is FQGNSA in the germline V gene. CDR3 sequence: CASSQQGTTEAFF. The CDR3 DNA follows: TGTGCCAGCAGCCAACAGGGTACCACTGAAGCTTTCTTT.

Here the CDR3 reads CASSGRLAEPLPKIQETQYF. Written as DNA, the CDR3 is TGTGCCAGCAGTGGCCGACTAGCGGAGCCCCTCCCTAAAATACAAGAGACCCAGTACTTC. The chain is built from TRBV6-2 or TRBV6-3 and TRBJ2-5, with 9 bases that match TRBD2. Germline V gene lookup returns CDR1 MNHEY and CDR2 SVGEGT. The CDR3 has 20 residues. The J segment lost 2 bases and the V segment lost 5 bases, leaving 21 bases of the junction unmatched.